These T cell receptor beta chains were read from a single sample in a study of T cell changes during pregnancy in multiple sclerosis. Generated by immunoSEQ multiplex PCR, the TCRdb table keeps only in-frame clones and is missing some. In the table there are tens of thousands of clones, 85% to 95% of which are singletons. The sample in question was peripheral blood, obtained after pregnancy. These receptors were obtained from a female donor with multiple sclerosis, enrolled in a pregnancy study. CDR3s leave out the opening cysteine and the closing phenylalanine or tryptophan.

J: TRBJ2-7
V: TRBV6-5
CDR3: ASSYSDRGGYEQY

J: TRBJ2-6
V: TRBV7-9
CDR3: ASRPPRRVSSGANVLT

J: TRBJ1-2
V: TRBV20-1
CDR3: SAGPGYGYT

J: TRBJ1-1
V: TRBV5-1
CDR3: ASSLAKGQSGTEAF

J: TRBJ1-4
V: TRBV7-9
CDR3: ASSLDGGRGANEKLF

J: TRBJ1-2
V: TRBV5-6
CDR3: ASSAIWAYGYT

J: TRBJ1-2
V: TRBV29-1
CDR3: SVEKDQGRGYT

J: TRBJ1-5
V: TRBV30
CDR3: AWSEGNQPQH

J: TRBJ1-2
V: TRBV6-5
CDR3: ASSSRTGVYYGYT

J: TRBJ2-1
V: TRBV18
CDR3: ASSQIYGTRPNEQF

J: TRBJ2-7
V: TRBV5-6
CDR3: ASSWGGVNDEQY

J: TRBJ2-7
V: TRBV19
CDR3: ASSIEGTGSYEQY

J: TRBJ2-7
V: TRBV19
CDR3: ASRASGTYEQY

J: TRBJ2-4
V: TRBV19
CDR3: ASSTSRTGGRNIQY

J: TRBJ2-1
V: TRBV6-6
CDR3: ASSYYRYNEQF